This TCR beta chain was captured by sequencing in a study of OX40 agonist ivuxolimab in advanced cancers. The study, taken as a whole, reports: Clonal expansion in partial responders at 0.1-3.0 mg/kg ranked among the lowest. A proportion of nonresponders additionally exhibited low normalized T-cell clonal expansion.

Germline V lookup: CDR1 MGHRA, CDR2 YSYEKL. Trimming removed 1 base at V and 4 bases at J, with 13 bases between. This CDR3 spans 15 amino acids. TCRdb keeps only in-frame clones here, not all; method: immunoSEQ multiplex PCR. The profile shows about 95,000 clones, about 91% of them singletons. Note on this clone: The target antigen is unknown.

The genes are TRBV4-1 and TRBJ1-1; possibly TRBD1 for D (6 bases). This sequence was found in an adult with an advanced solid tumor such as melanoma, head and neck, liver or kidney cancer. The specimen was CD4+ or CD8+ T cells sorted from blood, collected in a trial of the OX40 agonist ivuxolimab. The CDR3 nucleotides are TGCGCCAGCAGCCAAGGAGAGGGGGGCCGCACTGAAGCTTTCTTT. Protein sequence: CASSQGEGGRTEAFF.